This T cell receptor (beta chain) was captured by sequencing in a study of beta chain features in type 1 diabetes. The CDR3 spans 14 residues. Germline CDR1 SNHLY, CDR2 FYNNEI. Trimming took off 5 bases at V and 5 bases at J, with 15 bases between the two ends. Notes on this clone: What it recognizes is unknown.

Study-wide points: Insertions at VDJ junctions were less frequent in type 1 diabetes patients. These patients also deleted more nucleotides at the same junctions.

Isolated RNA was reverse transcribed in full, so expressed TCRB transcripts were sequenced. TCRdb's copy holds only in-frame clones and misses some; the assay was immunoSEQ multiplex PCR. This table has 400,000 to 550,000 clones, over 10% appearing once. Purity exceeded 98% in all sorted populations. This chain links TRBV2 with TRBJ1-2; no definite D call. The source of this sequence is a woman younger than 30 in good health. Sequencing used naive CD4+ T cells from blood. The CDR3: CASSNGGSSYGYTF. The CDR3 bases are TGTGCCAGCAGTAATGGTGGCAGTTCTTATGGCTACACCTTC.